The entry below describes one T cell receptor (beta chain). The junction differs from germline at one of its ends, possibly a read error. This sample was included in a study of CD8+CD57+ T cells in acquired aplastic anemia. In the study overall: Across the sorted CD4+ and CD8+ cells, DNA amounts averaged 3.2 ug.

In patients chosen for sequencing, flow cytometry had shown CD8+CD57+ cell expansion. Genomic DNA, serving as template, underwent TCR beta VDJ and CDR3 profiling. TCRdb re-analysed the reads in MiXCR, keeping a single row per CDR3 protein. This sample has roughly 120,000 distinct CDR3 sequences, with 45% to 60% found just once. CDR3 length: 14 residues. Germline V gene data show CDR1 as LNHDA and CDR2 as SQIVND (reference sequence). This chain uses TRBV19 with TRBJ2-1, with D tentatively TRBD1 (6 bases). This TCR came from a human donor with aplastic anemia. Sequencing was performed on sorted CD4+, CD8+, or CD8+CD57+ T cells (not recorded which) from PBMCs. The CDR3 DNA sequence: TGTGCCAGTAGACCCGGGGACATCTACAGTGAGCAGTTCTTC. The encoded protein is CASRPGDIYSEQFF.